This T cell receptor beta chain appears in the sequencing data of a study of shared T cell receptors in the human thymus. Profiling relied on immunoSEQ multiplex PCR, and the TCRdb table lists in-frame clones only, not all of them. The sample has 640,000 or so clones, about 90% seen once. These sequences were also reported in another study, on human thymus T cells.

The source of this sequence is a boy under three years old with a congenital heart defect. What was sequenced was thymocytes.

As DNA, the CDR3 is TGCGCCAGCAGCCCCTGTCGGGAATACACTGAAGCTTTCTTT. Its translation is CASSPCREYTEAFF. The chain uses TRBV4-1 and TRBJ1-1, with D uncertain. This CDR3 is built from 14 residues. The V and J ends lost 4 bases and 3 bases respectively, with 12 bases between them. Germline CDR1 is MGHRA and CDR2 is YSYEKL.